This TCR beta chain originates from a study of T cells in Graves' hyperthyroidism and ophthalmopathy (dated by TCRdb to the late 2010s). The study in broad terms: Peripheral blood was sampled at the time of initial diagnosis, prior to any treatment. A discovery cohort of about a hundred patients, about 43 with Graves' ophthalmopathy and approximately 60 with stable Graves' hyperthyroidism, was used to find distinguishing TCR V-J signatures. Prospective prediction of ophthalmopathy was tested in an independent validation cohort consisting of fewer than 20 hyperthyroidism patients and 15 to 17 patients who later progressed to ophthalmopathy. The approximately 90 discovery patients were randomly split 7:3 into training and test sets. Thyroid tissue and blood T-cell repertoires from six Graves' hyperthyroidism patients were also compared in the study. After blood sampling, hyperthyroidism patients were treated with methimazole at a starting dose of 30 mg daily, and ophthalmopathy patients were treated with high-dose intravenous methylprednisolone. According to the paper, TCR Vbeta CDR3 sequencing was carried out on approximately 140 peripheral blood samples, which came from over 40 ophthalmopathy, approximately 72 hyperthyroidism and about 17 progressor patients.

Findings and caveats that apply to the study as a whole: In cross-validation, a model built on a 13 V-J signature told ophthalmopathy apart from stable hyperthyroidism with less than 90% sensitivity and 81% to 82% specificity, and in testing the same model reached 80%/75%. Blood samples also contained most of the expanded thyroid clonotypes (frequency above 0.001), which suggests that blood repertoires may reflect thyroid immune responses. No statistical method was used to fix the sample size in advance, and group allocation was not hidden from the investigators. In validation, the model predicted progression to ophthalmopathy with approximately 71% sensitivity and around 72% specificity, a median of about 6 months before onset.

The table lists this clonotype with many counts. There is no known antigen for this receptor. Base qualities are not at hand, and no much larger clone is one base apart. The TCR beta CDR3 regions were amplified from the RNA transcripts. For the first round of RT-PCR on the TCR CDR3, the HTBI primer set was used together with the Qiagen OneStep RT-PCR kit. Libraries were constructed in a second round of multiplex PCR, after which size selection and purification were carried out. Sequencing of the libraries was done on an Illumina HiSeq2000 using paired-end 100 bp reads. The authors processed their data as follows. SOAPnuke was used to process the raw data, removing reads that contained adapters or uncalled bases, had a mean Phred below 15, or lacked an exact match to the constant primer or identifier. High-quality paired reads were merged with COPE v1.2.5, and unique nucleotide sequences were defined as clonotypes. MiTCR v1.1 was used to align clonotypes to the IMGT TRBV, TRBD and TRBJ reference segments. The analysis was restricted to V-J combinations with a frequency above 0.0001, which together covered 99% to 99.2% of the repertoires. A TCS score was defined as the ratio between F50 (clonal expansion) and ExV (chaos), using BLOSUM62-based TCRdist between CDR3 peptides within each V-J. Welch's t-statistics and random forest reduced fewer than 600 V-J features to some 14, which were used in a naive Bayes classifier (R e1071). TCRdb passed the public sequencing reads through fastp at Q25 and MiXCR, retaining productive beta sequences. Here each entry gathers all rows of one CDR3 protein and keeps the most common genes and DNA. Here the V and J calls rest on TCRdb's processing, not on the authors' analysis. In all, the sample holds about 520,000 distinct CDR3 sequences, and roughly 25% of those were seen once. The top ten hold about 11% of the sample.

Ophthalmopathy patients had moderately to severely active disease, Clinical Activity Score of at least 3, NOSPECS grade of at least 4, and duration under 3 months. Exclusion was applied to patients with uncontrolled infections, other autoimmune diseases, pregnancy or lactation. Clinical symptoms, serum thyroxine and TRAb, thyroid ultrasound, and orbital computed tomography formed the basis for the diagnoses. PBMCs were separated from roughly 9.3 ml of fresh peripheral blood using Ficoll-Paque density gradient centrifugation. Total RNA was extracted using Trizol reagent, and RNA quality was assessed on an Agilent 2100 Bioanalyzer. The TCR originated in a young woman with Graves' ophthalmopathy. The source material was blood.

The CDR3 protein sequence reads: CASIPRTGYGYTF. The DNA reads as follows: TGTGCCAGCATCCCCCGAACCGGCTATGGCTACACCTTC. The chain is made from TRBV2 and TRBJ1-2, with the D segment identity uncertain. Including the terminal cysteine and phenylalanine, the CDR3 comprises 13 residues. Here the CDR3 DNA is all that survives: 39 bases in frame from base 1. V and J are truncated by 7 bases and 4 bases respectively, leaving an intervening sequence of 13 bases. CDR1 and CDR2 are read off the germline V gene as SNHLY and FYNNEI.